This T cell receptor beta chain was observed in a study of T cell responses to AZD1222 COVID-19 vaccine. Libraries were prepared by immunoSEQ multiplex PCR; TCRdb keeps only in-frame clonotypes and omits some of them. The sample lists 250,000 to 300,000 clones; around 93% were seen once. Combined were second doses at about 4 or about 12 weeks. Sequenced here: peripheral blood, sampled 28 days after the second AZD1222 dose. This receptor was obtained from an adult who received the AZD1222 COVID-19 vaccine.

CDR3 sequence: CASSPLDTINNEQFF. CDR3 bases: TGTGCCAGCAGTCCGCTTGACACGATTAACAATGAGCAGTTCTTC. The rearrangement uses TRBV27 and TRBJ2-1; D gene unclear. This CDR3 has 15 amino acids. V was trimmed by 5 bases and J by 5 bases, leaving 16 bases between them. Germline values: CDR1 MNHEY, CDR2 SMNVEV (reference sequence).